This T cell receptor (beta chain) was identified during a study of cytomegalovirus exposure and HLA in healthy donors. Study results and limitations: Among TCR beta chains of equal frequency, HLA-associated ones were more clonally expanded in a later analysis.

This CDR3 has 18 residues. Trimming at V came to 2 bases and at J to 6 bases, leaving 14 bases not matched to a gene. CDR1 MNHEY and CDR2 SMNVEV come from the germline V gene (reference sequence). As regards this clone: Antigen: not known.

Vbeta (60) and Jbeta (13) primers were used in the PCR. Sequencing was performed with immunoSEQ multiplex PCR; in TCRdb, only in-frame clones are kept and a portion is missing. Among roughly 200,000 clones listed, 77% were seen once. The sequenced material came from PBMCs. The chain employs TRBV27 and TRBJ2-2, with TRBD2 matching over 8 bases. This receptor was identified in a woman aged 60 to 75 in good health and CMV-seropositive. For the CDR3, the DNA is TGTGCCAGCAGTTTAAGAGTGAGCGAGCGGGAGAGGTCCGGGGAGCTGTTTTTT. It translates to CASSLRVSERERSGELFF.